The entry below gives a single T cell receptor beta chain sequence along with its context. Its antigen is still unknown. V gave up 8 bases and J gave up 11 bases, with 21 bases separating them. Looked up from germline, CDR1 is MNHNY and CDR2 is SVGAGI (reference sequence). This CDR3 is 13 amino acids long. The authors ran a second PCR of about 7 to 11 cycles using a sample-barcoded 5' primer and a J-beta primer mix. With 12 random nucleotides, a template-switch adaptor tagged each individual cDNA molecule. CDR3-containing paired-end reads numbering at least 2.5 million came from each sample. Via MiXCR, TCRdb re-called the 5' RACE reads, giving one row per CDR3 protein. The data hold about 1.5 million distinct CDR3 sequences, with roughly 45% observed a single time. The data belong to a study of blood T cells in healthy people across ages. Findings and caveats of the study: Strong correlation linked observed beta diversity and percent naive T cells. Per-million-T-cell TCR beta diversity fell roughly linearly with age.

V is TRBV6-6 and J is TRBJ2-5; no reliable D call. Sample: blood. This receptor was identified in a woman aged 18-29 years in good health. The CDR3 protein is CASAPTRGNEQYF. CDR3 DNA: TGTGCCAGCGCCCCCACTCGTGGCAATGAGCAGTACTTC.